This T cell receptor beta chain derives from a study of blood T cell repertoires in COVID-19. V lost 3 bases to trimming and J lost 5 bases; unmatched junction nucleotides: 3. Per the germline V gene, CDR1 is LGHDT and CDR2 is YNNKEL (reference sequence). The length of the CDR3 is 14 residues. Enrollment of patients from Seattle took place during active infection, with longitudinal follow-up. Comment on this clone: Other DNA sequences in the same sample also yield this CDR3.

Source study methods: How many nucleated cells were present was estimated from reference gene primer amplification. Sequencing was performed with immunoSEQ multiplex PCR; in TCRdb, only in-frame clones are kept and a portion is missing. V, J and clone size are taken as reported in that table, and D and trimming were inferred from the DNA itself. The sample lists some 170,000 clones; roughly 80% were seen once. The chain carries TRBV3-1 (or the pseudogene TRBV3-2) and TRBJ1-1; 10 nucleotides align to TRBD1. This clonotype was obtained from a woman aged 40 to 50 with COVID-19, enrolled during active disease. The sequencing sample was made of peripheral blood. CDR3 sequence (DNA): TGTGCCAGCAGCCAGGGACAGGGGAAAACTGAAGCTTTCTTT. Its translation is CASSQGQGKTEAFF.